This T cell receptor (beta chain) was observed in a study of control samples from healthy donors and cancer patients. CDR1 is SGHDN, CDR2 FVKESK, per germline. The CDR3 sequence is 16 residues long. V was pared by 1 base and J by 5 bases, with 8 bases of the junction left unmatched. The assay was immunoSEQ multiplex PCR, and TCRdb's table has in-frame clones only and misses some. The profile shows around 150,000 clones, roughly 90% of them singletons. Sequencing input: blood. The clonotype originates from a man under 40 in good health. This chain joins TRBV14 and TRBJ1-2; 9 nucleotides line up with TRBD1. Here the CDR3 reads CASSQAPWDRVYGYTF. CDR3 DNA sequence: TGTGCCAGCAGCCAAGCCCCCTGGGACAGGGTGTATGGCTACACCTTC. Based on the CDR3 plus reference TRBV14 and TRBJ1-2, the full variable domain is EAGVTQFPSHSVIEKGQTVTLRCDPISGHDNLYWYRRVMGKEIKFLLHFVKESKQDESGMPNNRFLAERTGGTYSTLKVQPAELEDSGVYFCASSQAPWDRVYGYTFGSGTRLTVV.